The 27 T cell receptor beta chains below come from one sample, sequenced in a study of T cells in Graves' hyperthyroidism and ophthalmopathy (dated by TCRdb to between 2018 and 2021). The library was prepared using multiplex PCR. Sequencing was performed on an Illumina HiSeq 2000. TCR beta CDR3 regions were amplified from RNA transcripts. For the first round of RT-PCR on the TCR CDR3, the HTBI primer set was used together with the Qiagen OneStep RT-PCR kit. TCRdb reanalyzed the raw reads on its own, using fastp at Q25 for trimming and MiXCR for clone calling, and kept in-frame beta chains. For every CDR3 protein sequence, its rows merge into one entry that carries the most common genes and DNA. This sample has hundreds of thousands of distinct CDR3 sequences in its table, and approximately 16% of those were observed once. The biggest ten clones account for approximately 18% of the sample. Sequencing was done on a sample of blood. The origin of the receptors is a woman aged 18-30 years with Graves' hyperthyroidism.

A few counts support this clonotype. CDR3 protein: CASSRDSGRTEAFF. The CDR3 DNA reads as TGCGCCAGCAGCAGGGACAGTGGGAGGACTGAAGCTTTCTTT. The chain links TRBV5-1 to TRBJ1-1; 7 bases match TRBD1. V dropped 4 bases and J dropped 5; count of bases not matched to a gene: 8. The germline V gene encodes CDR1 SGHRS and CDR2 YFSETQ. This CDR3 is built from 14 residues.

This sequence joins TRBV6-1 and TRBJ1-1; TRBD1 is a possible D gene (6 bases). The V gene's germline CDR1 is MNHNS and CDR2 SASEGT. The V end lost 2 bases, the J end lost 1 base, and 20 bases lay between the germline ends. This CDR3 comprises 18 residues. The CDR3 region is CASSESVFQGRPNTEAFF. CDR3 nucleotides: TGTGCCAGCAGTGAATCGGTATTCCAGGGGAGACCGAACACTGAAGCTTTCTTT.

The sample holds many counts of this clonotype. The rearrangement joins TRBV2 to TRBJ2-3, with unresolved D. With 9 bases removed from V and 6 bases from J, the gap between germline ends came to 10 bases. Germline CDR1 SNHLY, CDR2 FYNNEI. This CDR3 has 11 amino acids. This chain's CDR3 is CASKPLDTQYF. CDR3 DNA sequence: TGTGCCAGTAAACCCCTGGATACGCAGTATTTT.

V and J are TRBV12-3 or TRBV12-4 and TRBJ2-1; 9 nucleotides line up with TRBD1. This CDR3 comprises 15 residues. V lost 5 bases and J lost 2; bases outside the gene matches: 4. CDR3 nucleotide sequence: TGTGCCAGCAGTACTACAGGGGGCGCCTACAATGAGCAGTTCTTC. Protein: CASSTTGGAYNEQFF.

This clonotype was observed many times. The chain carries TRBV5-4 and TRBJ2-1; 7 bases are a match to TRBD2. Looked up from germline, CDR1 is SGHNT and CDR2 is YYREEE (reference sequence). This CDR3 has 14 residues. Losses at the gene ends were 4 bases for V and 10 bases for J; bases not matched to a gene: 11. CDR3 residues: CASSPGLEVREQFF. The CDR3 coding sequence is TGTGCCAGCAGCCCCGGACTAGAGGTGCGAGAGCAGTTCTTC.

The table lists this clonotype with many counts. This chain links TRBV5-1 with TRBJ2-1, with TRBD1 matching 9 bases. J lost 1 base, V lost 0 bases, and 2 bases had no gene match. CDR1 SGHRS and CDR2 YFSETQ come from the germline V gene. The CDR3 extends over 16 amino acids. The CDR3 reads CASSLAGTGSYNEQFF. CDR3 in DNA: TGCGCCAGCAGCTTGGCCGGGACAGGGTCCTACAATGAGCAGTTCTTC.

This clonotype was counted many times. The DNA for the CDR3 is TGCGCCAGCAGTCCTGCTAGCGGGAGGTACACCGGGGAGCTGTTTTTT. This gives the protein CASSPASGRYTGELFF. This chain links TRBV10-1 with TRBJ2-2, with 11 positions matching TRBD2. The germline CDR1 and CDR2 sequences are WNHNN and SYGVQD (reference sequence). The junction had 5 bases not matched to a gene; V was cut back by 5 bases and J by 3 bases. CDR3 length: 16 residues.

The rearrangement joins TRBV3-1 to TRBJ1-4, with D hard to call. The CDR3 extends over 16 amino acids. V gave up 0 bases and J gave up 7 bases, with 15 bases separating them. Germline lookup yields CDR1 LGHDT and CDR2 YNNKEL (reference sequence). CDR3 loop: CASSQDPSAGSEKLFF. The CDR3 DNA sequence: TGTGCCAGCAGCCAAGATCCCTCGGCTGGCTCTGAAAAACTGTTTTTT.

V usage is TRBV12-3 or TRBV12-4 and J usage is TRBJ1-4; the D gene is possibly TRBD1 (6 bases). Trimming removed 3 bases from V and 4 bases from J, with 15 bases in between. The CDR3 is made up of 16 amino acids. CDR3 DNA sequence: TGTGCCAGCAGTTTTGGCAGGGGCCTTGGTAATGAAAAACTGTTTTTT. Residues: CASSFGRGLGNEKLFF.

This chain uses TRBV4-1 with TRBJ2-7; no reliable D call. CDR1 and CDR2 from the germline V gene are MGHRA and YSYEKL. Deletions cut 1 base from V and 1 base from J, with 14 bases between. The CDR3 is 16 residues long. DNA for the CDR3: TGCGCCAGCAGCCAAGTTTTACCTCCCTCATCCTACGAGCAGTACTTC. Its protein is CASSQVLPPSSYEQYF.

In its sample, this clonotype was seen a few times. The chain has TRBV12-3 or TRBV12-4 and TRBJ1-4, with D unclear. CDR3 length equals 12 residues. Trimming shortened V by 1 base and J by 12 bases, and 9 bases separated the two germline ends. This CDR3 reads CASSLGPRELFF. CDR3 bases: TGTGCCAGCAGTTTAGGGCCGAGGGAACTGTTTTTT.

A note on this clonotype: A clone one base away is much larger, so this may be a read error. This chain joins TRBV7-9 and TRBJ2-6; perhaps D is TRBD1 or TRBD2 (5 bases each). The CDR3 consists of 17 residues. The germline gives CDR1 SEHNR, CDR2 FQNEAQ (reference sequence). This chain's CDR3 is CASSPPTGSSGANVLAF. The CDR3 DNA follows: TGTGCCAGCAGCCCTCCGACGGGGAGCTCTGGGGCCAACGTCCTGGCTTTC. The entire variable domain, with the rest obtained from reference TRBV7-9 and TRBJ2-6, is as follows: DTGVSQNPRHKITKRGQNVTFRCDPISEHNRLYWYRQTLGQGPEFLTYFQNEAQLEKSRLLSDRFSAERPKGSFSTLEIQRTEQGDSAMYLCASSPPTGSSGANVLAFGAGSRLTVL.

The sample holds many counts of this clonotype. The chain combines TRBV13 with TRBJ2-3, with 12 bases that match TRBD2. The CDR3 contains 16 residues. V gave up 5 bases and J gave up 3 bases; unmatched junction bases: 6. Germline assignment: CDR1 PRHDT and CDR2 FYEKMQ (reference sequence). The CDR3 sequence is CASSTRTSGVTDTQYF. For the CDR3, the DNA is TGTGCCAGCAGCACTCGGACTAGCGGGGTAACAGATACGCAGTATTTT.

This clonotype was counted many times. The chain is built from TRBV13 and TRBJ1-2; no reliable D call. This CDR3 has 16 amino acids. Deletions cut 2 bases from V and 7 bases from J, with 20 bases between. CDR1 and CDR2 from the germline V gene are PRHDT and FYEKMQ (reference sequence). The chain's CDR3 is CASSLWRVRNLLGYTF. In nucleotides, the CDR3 is TGTGCCAGCAGCTTATGGCGGGTCCGAAACCTCCTTGGCTACACCTTC. The whole variable domain, filled in from reference TRBV13 and TRBJ1-2, reads AAGVIQSPRHLIKEKRETATLKCYPIPRHDTVYWYQQGPGQDPQFLISFYEKMQSDKGSIPDRFSAQQFSDYHSELNMSSLELGDSALYFCASSLWRVRNLLGYTFGSGTRLTVV.

This clonotype was observed many times. V and J are TRBV2 and TRBJ2-7; 10 nucleotides match TRBD2. The CDR3 sequence is 15 residues long. CDR1 and CDR2 from the germline V gene are SNHLY and FYNNEI. Trimming took 7 bases from V and 0 from J; bases not matched to a gene: 6. The CDR3 protein is CASTASGRRSYEQYF. The CDR3 bases are TGTGCCAGCACGGCTAGCGGGAGACGCTCCTACGAGCAGTACTTC.

This clonotype was seen more than once but under ten times. V and J are TRBV14 and TRBJ2-7; TRBD1 matches 8 bases. With V trimmed by 5 bases and J by 6 bases, 6 bases remained unmatched. This CDR3 comprises 13 residues. Germline V gene data show CDR1 as SGHDN and CDR2 as FVKESK. The CDR3 sequence: CASSFGQGSEQYF. CDR3 sequence (DNA): TGTGCCAGCAGCTTCGGACAGGGCAGCGAGCAGTACTTC.

The chain couples TRBV6-1 to TRBJ2-2; 8 nucleotides agree with TRBD1. The CDR3 extends over 14 amino acids. The V gene's germline CDR1 is MNHNS and CDR2 SASEGT. V gave up 3 bases and J gave up 6 bases; unmatched junction bases: 3. The CDR3: CASSDSGGAGELFF. The CDR3 DNA follows: TGTGCCAGCAGTGACTCAGGGGGCGCCGGGGAGCTGTTTTTT.

At least ten counts were recorded for this clonotype. The chain is built from TRBV29-1 and TRBJ1-1; D perhaps matches TRBD1 (6 bases). Germline CDR1 SQVTM, CDR2 ANQGSEA. The CDR3 totals 16 residues. V was trimmed by 7 bases and J by 1 base, leaving 22 bases between them. CDR3: CSAAGRGRGSNTEAFF. DNA of the CDR3: TGCAGCGCCGCGGGGCGGGGGCGGGGATCGAACACTGAAGCTTTCTTT.

At least ten counts were recorded for this clonotype. The rearrangement joins TRBV18 to TRBJ2-5, with 10 bases fitting TRBD2. V lost 2 bases, J lost 2 bases, and 8 bases stayed unmatched. The germline gives CDR1 KGHSH, CDR2 LQKENI. The CDR3 length is 17 residues. In nucleotides, the CDR3 is TGTGCCAGCTCACCATTACGGCTAGCGGGAGCGCAAGAGACCCAGTACTTC. Encoded protein: CASSPLRLAGAQETQYF.

This clonotype turned up a few times. The chain couples TRBV20-1 to TRBJ2-5; 12 nucleotides match TRBD1. This CDR3 is built from 19 residues. CDR1 is DFQATT and CDR2 is SNEGSKA in the germline V gene (reference sequence). With V trimmed by 0 bases and J by 4 bases, 15 bases remained unmatched. CDR3 protein: CSAREGGQGAVNNIETQYF. DNA for the CDR3: TGCAGTGCTAGAGAAGGGGGACAGGGGGCCGTCAACAATATAGAGACCCAGTACTTC.

This clonotype was counted many times. The V call is TRBV5-1, the J call TRBJ2-1, with D hard to call. This CDR3 comprises 14 residues. Germline-derived CDR1 and CDR2 are SGHRS and YFSETQ. The V end was cut by 1 base, the J end by 0 bases, with 5 bases between. The CDR3 is CASSLMTSYNEQFF. CDR3 nucleotides: TGCGCCAGCAGCTTGATGACCTCCTACAATGAGCAGTTCTTC.

The chain carries TRBV20-1 and TRBJ2-3; 7 nucleotides match TRBD2. Germline CDR1 and CDR2: DFQATT and SNEGSKA (reference sequence). Trimming removed 1 base from V and 4 bases from J; junction bases left unmatched: 11. The CDR3 contains 16 residues. For the CDR3, the DNA is TGCAGTGCTAGAGGGGGGGGGTCGCTATCGTCAGATACGCAGTATTTT. It specifies CSARGGGSLSSDTQYF.

This clonotype was counted many times. The chain couples TRBV2 to TRBJ2-5; tentatively, D is TRBD1 (5 bases). The germline V gene encodes CDR1 SNHLY and CDR2 FYNNEI. The CDR3 extends over 14 amino acids. The germline V and J ends were trimmed by 3 bases and 2 bases, with 10 bases remaining between them. The CDR3: CASSEGRVQETQYF. CDR3 sequence (DNA): TGTGCCAGCAGTGAGGGCAGGGTTCAAGAGACCCAGTACTTC.

V is TRBV11-2 and J is TRBJ2-1, with unresolved D. Trimming left V 4 bases short and J 0 bases short, with 10 bases between. Germline assignment: CDR1 SGHAT and CDR2 FQNNGV. CDR3 length equals 15 residues. The CDR3 sequence: CASSYDTSSYNEQFF. The CDR3 DNA reads as TGTGCCAGCAGCTACGACACGAGCTCCTACAATGAGCAGTTCTTC.

This clonotype was counted many times. The CDR3 region is CASSHPGHPKGETQYF. The CDR3 DNA follows: TGTGCCAGCAGCCACCCGGGACACCCCAAAGGGGAGACCCAGTACTTC. V and J are TRBV7-9 and TRBJ2-5; D is perhaps TRBD1 (6 bases). The CDR3 totals 16 residues. The germline CDR1 and CDR2 sequences are SEHNR and FQNEAQ (reference sequence). V lost 5 bases, J lost 5 bases, and 21 bases lay in between.

Worth noting for this clonotype: Its ends do not fully match the called genes, so a read error is possible. V gene TRBV11-2 combines with J gene TRBJ2-2, with D possibly being TRBD2 (5 bases). In germline, CDR1 is SGHAT, CDR2 FQNNGV. This CDR3 has 12 residues. The CDR3 here is CASSLNTGERFF. In nucleotides, the CDR3 is TGTGCCAGCAGTTTGAACACCGGGGAGCGGTTTTTT.

This chain connects TRBV28 to TRBJ1-5, with D unclear. The CDR3 totals 14 residues. V was clipped by 6 bases and J by 3 bases, with 12 bases between them. CDR1 and CDR2 (germline): MDHEN, SYDVKM. The CDR3 sequence is CASSLRVPNQPQHF. The CDR3 coding sequence is TGTGCCAGCAGCCTCCGGGTCCCCAATCAGCCCCAGCATTTT.